Below, 14 T cell receptor beta chains from the same sample are listed, as sequenced in a study of tumor and adjacent non-tumor tissue in lung cancer. Three rounds of nested PCR, following a modified ARM-PCR protocol, produced the TCRbeta library. MiXCR, run by TCRdb on the multiplex PCR reads, gives a single entry per CDR3 protein. The sample has some 120,000 distinct CDR3 sequences, roughly 64% seen once. This sample's RNA came from whole unsorted tissue. The sequenced material came from lung tumor tissue. The source is a man under 40 with non-small cell lung cancer.

The chain carries TRBV10-2 and TRBJ2-7, with 8 bases lining up with TRBD2. The CDR3 consists of 15 residues. Germline trimming cut 2 bases from V and 0 bases from J; bases unmatched to any gene: 3. The V gene's germline CDR1 is WSHSY and CDR2 SAAADI. The CDR3 nucleotides read TGCGCCAGCAGTGAGACTAGCGGCAACTCCTACGAGCAGTACTTC. This sequence encodes CASSETSGNSYEQYF.

As for this clonotype: The conserved phenylalanine or tryptophan normally closing the CDR3 is absent here, so this likely arose from a read error. The rearrangement uses TRBV4-3 and TRBJ1-4; the match to TRBD1 covers 7 bases. The trim removed 4 bases at V and 10 bases at J, leaving 9 bases unmatched. The length of the CDR3 is 14 residues. Germline CDR1 and CDR2: LGHNA and YSLEER. The CDR3 sequence: CASSRVSGTVKLFY. Here the CDR3 DNA reads TGCGCCAGCAGCCGAGTTTCCGGGACAGTAAAACTGTTTTAT.

In its sample, this clonotype was seen a few times. The chain carries TRBV6-1 and TRBJ2-5; unclear D gene. This CDR3 is built from 12 residues. The germline V and J ends were trimmed by 6 bases and 4 bases, with 9 bases remaining between them. Germline V gene lookup returns CDR1 MNHNS and CDR2 SASEGT. This CDR3 is CASSLWGETQYF. CDR3 nucleotides: TGTGCCAGCAGCCTCTGGGGAGAGACCCAGTACTTC.

Note on this clonotype: This may arise from a read error, as a much more abundant clone is one base away. V is TRBV29-1 and J is TRBJ2-7; no reliable D call. There are 17 residues in the CDR3. Germline CDR1 reads SQVTM; CDR2 reads ANQGSEA. CDR3 DNA: TGCAGCGTGGCCCCTAAGAAGGCCGGATTAAATTCCTACGAGCTGTACTTC. As protein: CSVAPKKAGLNSYELYF.

Details on this clonotype: This likely comes from a read error, as the CDR3 has no conserved phenylalanine or tryptophan at its end. The chain employs TRBV12-3 or TRBV12-4 and TRBJ2-3; TRBD2 is a possible D gene (6 bases). The CDR3 covers 16 residues. The CDR3 spells CTSSFFVADSTDTQYS. CDR3 nucleotide sequence: TGTACCAGCAGTTTCTTCGTAGCGGATAGTACAGATACGCAGTATTCT.

As to this clonotype: One base away lies a much larger clone, so this may be a sequencing read error. The V gene is TRBV6-2 or TRBV6-3, the J gene TRBJ2-3; D may correspond to TRBD1 or TRBD2 (6 bases each). The CDR3 sequence is 15 residues long. V was shortened by 10 bases and J by 1 base, with 18 bases between the two germline ends. Germline loops: CDR1 MNHEY, CDR2 SVGEGT. In DNA form, the CDR3 reads TGTGCCACCCTAGGGGGGCACCTCGGCACAGATACGCAGTATTTT. As protein: CATLGGHLGTDTQYF.

Points on this clonotype: A much larger clone is a single base away; this may be a read error. The chain is built from TRBV6-5 and TRBJ2-3; a weak D match, TRBD2 (5 bases). CDR3 length: 13 amino acids. The germline CDR1 and CDR2 sequences are MNHEY and SVGAGI. Trimming stripped 7 bases from V and 1 base from J, with 9 bases between. In DNA form, the CDR3 reads TGTGCCAGCAACGGACTCCGCACAGATACGCAGTATTTT. It translates to CASNGLRTDTQYF.

Regarding this clonotype: A much larger clonotype is one base distant, so this may be a read error. The V call is TRBV4-1, the J call TRBJ2-1, with D uncertain. Germline lookup yields CDR1 MGHRA and CDR2 YSYEKL. CDR3 length: 13 amino acids. DNA for the CDR3: TGCGTCAGCAGCCAAGGGCCTTGGAATGAGCAGTTCTTC. Translated, it gives CVSSQGPWNEQFF.

This clonotype was seen just once. A much larger clone lies one base from this, so it may be a read error. The V and J genes are TRBV20-1 and TRBJ1-1; TRBD1 aligns across 7 bases. The CDR3 covers 12 residues. Germline values: CDR1 DFQATT, CDR2 SNEGSKA (reference sequence). This CDR3 reads CSARQGDTEPFF. The CDR3 coding sequence is TGCAGTGCTAGACAGGGGGACACTGAACCTTTCTTT.

Comments on this clonotype: A much larger clone sits a single nucleotide away, making a read error possible. The chain joins TRBV12-3 or TRBV12-4 to TRBJ2-5; possible D gene TRBD2, 6 bases. This CDR3 contains 12 residues. The CDR3 protein is CAISLADETQYF. Here the CDR3 DNA reads TGTGCCATCAGTTTAGCGGACGAGACCCAGTACTTC.

As regards this clonotype: It may be a read error: a sequence one base away is much more abundant. The rearrangement links TRBV11-2 to TRBJ2-7; 10 bases are shared with TRBD2. In germline, CDR1 is SGHAT, CDR2 FQNNGV. CDR3 length equals 15 residues. Germline trimming cut 4 bases from V and 3 bases from J; bases unmatched to any gene: 6. The CDR3 DNA reads as TGTGCCAGCAGCTCCAGGACTAGCGGAGTCTACGAGCAGTACTTC. It yields the protein CASSSRTSGVYEQYF.

Remarks on this clonotype: It may be a read error: a sequence one base away is much more abundant. V gene TRBV29-1 combines with J gene TRBJ1-2; tentative D call: TRBD1 (5 bases). V lost 7 bases, J lost 8 bases, and 14 bases lay in between. Germline V gene lookup returns CDR1 SQVTM and CDR2 ANQGSEA. CDR3 length equals 11 residues. CDR3 nucleotide sequence: TGCAGCGGGTCGGGGGTGCGGGGCTACACCTTC. As protein: CSGSGVRGYTF.

The gene calls are TRBV20-1 and TRBJ2-5, with 7 bases lining up with TRBD2. V lost 1 base to trimming and J lost 11 bases; unmatched junction nucleotides: 7. The CDR3 sequence is 12 residues long. The germline V gene has CDR1 DFQATT and CDR2 SNEGSKA (reference sequence). The CDR3, as DNA: TGCAGTGCTAGAGTCGGGGGGAGGACTCAGTACTTC. Its protein is CSARVGGRTQYF.

This clonotype occurred many times. The chain is built from TRBV6-2 or TRBV6-3 and TRBJ2-4; D tentatively fits TRBD1 or TRBD2 (6 bases each). The ends were cut back, 5 bases at V and 7 bases at J, with 15 bases in the middle. The CDR3 has 14 amino acids. CDR1 and CDR2 from the germline V gene are MNHEY and SVGEGT. The CDR3 coding sequence is TGTGCCAGCAGTCGTGGGGGGCGTGGGAACATTCAGTACTTC. Translated, it gives CASSRGGRGNIQYF.